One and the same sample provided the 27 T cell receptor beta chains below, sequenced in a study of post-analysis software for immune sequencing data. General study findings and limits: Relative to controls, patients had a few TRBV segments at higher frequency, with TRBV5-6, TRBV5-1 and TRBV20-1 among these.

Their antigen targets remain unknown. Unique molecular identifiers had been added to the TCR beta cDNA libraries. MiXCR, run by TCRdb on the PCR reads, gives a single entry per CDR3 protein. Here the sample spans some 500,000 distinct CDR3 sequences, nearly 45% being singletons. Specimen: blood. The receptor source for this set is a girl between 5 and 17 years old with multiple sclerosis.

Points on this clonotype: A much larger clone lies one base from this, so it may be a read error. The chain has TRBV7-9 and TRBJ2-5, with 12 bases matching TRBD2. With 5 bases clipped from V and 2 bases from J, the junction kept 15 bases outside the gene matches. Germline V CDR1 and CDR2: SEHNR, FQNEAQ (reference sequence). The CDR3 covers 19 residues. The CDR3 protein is CASSARRTSGIRAQETQYF. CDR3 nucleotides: TGTGCCAGCAGCGCCCGACGGACTAGCGGGATACGCGCGCAAGAGACCCAGTACTTC.

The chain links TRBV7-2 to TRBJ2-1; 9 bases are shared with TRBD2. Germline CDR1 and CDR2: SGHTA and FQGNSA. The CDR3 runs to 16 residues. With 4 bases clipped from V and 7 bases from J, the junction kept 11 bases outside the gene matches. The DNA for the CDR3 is TGTGCCAGCAGCTCCCCCTGGAGCGGGAGGTGGAATGAGCAGTTCTTC. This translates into CASSSPWSGRWNEQFF. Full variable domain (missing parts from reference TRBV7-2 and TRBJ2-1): GAGVSQSPSNKVTEKGKDVELRCDPISGHTALYWYRQSLGQGLEFLIYFQGNSAPDKSGLPSDRFSAERTGGSVSTLTIQRTQQEDSAVYLCASSSPWSGRWNEQFFGPGTRLTVL.

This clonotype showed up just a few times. The CDR3 spells CSASSDRLKGYTF. DNA of the CDR3: TGCAGTGCTAGTTCCGACAGGCTCAAAGGCTACACCTTC. V and J are TRBV20-1 and TRBJ1-2, with D possibly matching TRBD1 (6 bases). The CDR3 covers 13 residues. V lost 3 bases and J lost 8, with 16 bases in between. Germline V gene data show CDR1 as DFQATT and CDR2 as SNEGSKA (reference sequence).

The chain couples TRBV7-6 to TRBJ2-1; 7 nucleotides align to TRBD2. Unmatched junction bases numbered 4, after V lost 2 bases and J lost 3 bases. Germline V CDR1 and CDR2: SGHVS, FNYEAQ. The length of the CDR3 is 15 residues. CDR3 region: CASSLLRDYYNEQFF. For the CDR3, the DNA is TGTGCCAGCAGCTTACTCCGGGACTACTACAATGAGCAGTTCTTC.

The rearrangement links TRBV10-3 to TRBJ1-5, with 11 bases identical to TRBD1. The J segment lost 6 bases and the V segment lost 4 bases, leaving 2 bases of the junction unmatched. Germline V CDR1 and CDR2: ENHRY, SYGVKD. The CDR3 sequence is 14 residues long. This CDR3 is CAISAGQGAQPQHF. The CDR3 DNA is TGTGCCATCAGTGCCGGACAGGGGGCTCAGCCCCAGCATTTT.

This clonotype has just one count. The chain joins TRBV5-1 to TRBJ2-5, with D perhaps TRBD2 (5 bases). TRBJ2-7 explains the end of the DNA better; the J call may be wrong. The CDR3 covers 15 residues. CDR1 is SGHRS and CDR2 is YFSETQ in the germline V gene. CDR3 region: CASSFRRGQSYEQYF. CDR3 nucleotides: TGCGCCAGCAGCTTCCGACGAGGGCAGTCCTACGAGCAGTACTTC.

CDR3 DNA sequence: TGTGCCAGCAGTGTAGCGTCGGCGCAGTTCTTC. Translation gives CASSVASAQFF. The chain combines TRBV2 with TRBJ2-1, with a weak D call TRBD2 (5 bases). The CDR3 totals 11 residues. Germline CDR1 and CDR2: SNHLY and FYNNEI. Deletions cut 4 bases from V and 12 bases from J, with 10 bases between.

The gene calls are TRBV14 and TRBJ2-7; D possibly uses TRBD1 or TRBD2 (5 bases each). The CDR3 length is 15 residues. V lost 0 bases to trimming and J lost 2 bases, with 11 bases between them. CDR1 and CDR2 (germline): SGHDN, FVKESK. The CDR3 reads CASSQDGAGTYEQYF. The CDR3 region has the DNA TGTGCCAGCAGCCAAGACGGGGCAGGGACCTACGAGCAGTACTTC.

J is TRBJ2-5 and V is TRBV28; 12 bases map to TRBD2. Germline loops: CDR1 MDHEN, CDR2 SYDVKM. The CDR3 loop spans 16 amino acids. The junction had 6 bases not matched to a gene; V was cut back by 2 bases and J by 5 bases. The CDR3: CASSLDGLAGRETQYF. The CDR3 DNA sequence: TGTGCCAGCAGTTTAGACGGACTAGCGGGAAGGGAGACCCAGTACTTC.

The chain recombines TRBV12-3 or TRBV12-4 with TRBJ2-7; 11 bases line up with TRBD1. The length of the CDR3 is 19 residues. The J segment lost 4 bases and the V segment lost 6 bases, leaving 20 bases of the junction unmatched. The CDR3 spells CASSLGQGVAAPLNYEQYF. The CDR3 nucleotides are TGTGCCAGCAGCCTGGGACAGGGGGTAGCCGCGCCCCTAAATTACGAGCAGTACTTC.

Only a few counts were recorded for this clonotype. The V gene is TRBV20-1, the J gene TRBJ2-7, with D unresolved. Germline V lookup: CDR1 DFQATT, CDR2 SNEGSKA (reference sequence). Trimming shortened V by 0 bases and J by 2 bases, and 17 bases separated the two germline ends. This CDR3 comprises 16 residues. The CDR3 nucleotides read TGCAGTGCTAGAGATTGGAAGGGCCGAGCTCCCTACGAGCAGTACTTC. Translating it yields CSARDWKGRAPYEQYF.

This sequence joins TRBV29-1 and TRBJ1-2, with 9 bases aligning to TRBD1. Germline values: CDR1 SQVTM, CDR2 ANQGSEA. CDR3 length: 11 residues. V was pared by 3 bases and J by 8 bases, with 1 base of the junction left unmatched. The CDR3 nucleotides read TGCAGCGTTGAGGGACAGGGAGGCTACACCTTC. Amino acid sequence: CSVEGQGGYTF.

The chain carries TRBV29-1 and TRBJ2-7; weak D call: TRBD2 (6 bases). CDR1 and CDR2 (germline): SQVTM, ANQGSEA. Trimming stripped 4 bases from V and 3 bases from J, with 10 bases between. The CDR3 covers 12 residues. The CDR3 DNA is TGCAGCGTTGGGGAGGCGGGCTACGAGCAGTACTTC. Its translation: CSVGEAGYEQYF.

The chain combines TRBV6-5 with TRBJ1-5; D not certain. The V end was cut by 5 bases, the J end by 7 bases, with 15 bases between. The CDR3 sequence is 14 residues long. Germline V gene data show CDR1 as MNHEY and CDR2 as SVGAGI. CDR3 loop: CASSLTRARQPQHF. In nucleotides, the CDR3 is TGTGCCAGCAGTCTTACAAGGGCTAGGCAGCCCCAGCATTTT.

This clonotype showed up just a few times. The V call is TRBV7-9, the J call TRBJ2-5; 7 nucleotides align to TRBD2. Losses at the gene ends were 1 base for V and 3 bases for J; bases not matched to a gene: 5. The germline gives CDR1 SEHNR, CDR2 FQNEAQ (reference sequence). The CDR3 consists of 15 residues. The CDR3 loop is CASSLVIGTKETQYF. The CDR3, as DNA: TGTGCCAGCAGCTTAGTCATAGGGACTAAAGAGACCCAGTACTTC.

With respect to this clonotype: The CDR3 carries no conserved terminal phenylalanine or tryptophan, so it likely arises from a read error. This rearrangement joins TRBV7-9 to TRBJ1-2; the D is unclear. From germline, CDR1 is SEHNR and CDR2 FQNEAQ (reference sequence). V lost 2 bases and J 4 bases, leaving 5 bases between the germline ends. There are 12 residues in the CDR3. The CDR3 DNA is TGTGCCAGCAGCTTACCGGGCTATGGCTACACCTTA. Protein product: CASSLPGYGYTL.

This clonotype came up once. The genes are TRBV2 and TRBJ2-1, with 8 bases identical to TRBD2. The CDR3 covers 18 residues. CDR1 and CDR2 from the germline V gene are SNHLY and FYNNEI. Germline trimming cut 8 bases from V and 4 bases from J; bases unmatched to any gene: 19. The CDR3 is CASGGDWAGGWRYNEQFF. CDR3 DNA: TGTGCCAGCGGGGGAGATTGGGCGGGAGGTTGGCGATACAATGAGCAGTTCTTC.

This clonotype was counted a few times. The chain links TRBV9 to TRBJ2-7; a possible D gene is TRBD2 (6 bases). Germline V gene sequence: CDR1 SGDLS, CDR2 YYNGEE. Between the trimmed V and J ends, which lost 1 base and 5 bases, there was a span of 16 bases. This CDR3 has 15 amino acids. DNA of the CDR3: TGTGCCAGCAGCGTAAACCGGGAGCGATTTGACGAGCAGTACTTC. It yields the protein CASSVNRERFDEQYF.

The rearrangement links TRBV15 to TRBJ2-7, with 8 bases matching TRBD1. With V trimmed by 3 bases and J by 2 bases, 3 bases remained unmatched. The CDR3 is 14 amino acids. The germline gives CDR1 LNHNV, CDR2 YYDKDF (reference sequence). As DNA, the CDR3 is TGTGCCACCAGCAGCCGACAGGGGACCTACGAGCAGTACTTC. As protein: CATSSRQGTYEQYF.

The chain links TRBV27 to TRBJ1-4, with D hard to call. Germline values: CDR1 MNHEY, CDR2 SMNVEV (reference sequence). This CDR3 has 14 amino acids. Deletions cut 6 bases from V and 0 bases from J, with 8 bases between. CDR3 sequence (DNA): TGTGCCAGCAGCCGGGAGTCAACTAATGAAAAACTGTTTTTT. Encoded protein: CASSRESTNEKLFF.

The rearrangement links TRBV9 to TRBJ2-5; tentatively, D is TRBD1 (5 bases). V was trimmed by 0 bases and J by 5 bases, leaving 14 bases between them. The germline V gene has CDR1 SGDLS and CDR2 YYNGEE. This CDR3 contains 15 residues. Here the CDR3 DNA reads TGTGCCAGCAGCGTAGCTTTGGGGCGGATGGAGACCCAGTACTTC. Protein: CASSVALGRMETQYF.

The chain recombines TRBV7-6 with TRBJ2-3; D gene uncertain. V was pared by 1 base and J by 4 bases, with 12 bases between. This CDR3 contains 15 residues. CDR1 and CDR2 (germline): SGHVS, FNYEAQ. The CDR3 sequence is CASSLDKGKADTQYF. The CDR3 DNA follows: TGTGCCAGCAGCTTAGATAAGGGTAAAGCAGATACGCAGTATTTT. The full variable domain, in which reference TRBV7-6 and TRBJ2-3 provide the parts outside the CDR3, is GAGVSQSPRYKVTKRGQDVALRCDPISGHVSLYWYRQALGQGPEFLTYFNYEAQQDKSGLPNDRFSAERPEGSISTLTIQRTEQRDSAMYRCASSLDKGKADTQYFGPGTRLTVL.

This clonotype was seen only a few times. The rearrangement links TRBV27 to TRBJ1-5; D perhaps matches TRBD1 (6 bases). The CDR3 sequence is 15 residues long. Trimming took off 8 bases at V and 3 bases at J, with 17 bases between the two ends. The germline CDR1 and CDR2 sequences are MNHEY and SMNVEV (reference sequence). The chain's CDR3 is CASAGTGGPNQPQHF. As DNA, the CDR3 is TGTGCCAGCGCTGGAACCGGGGGGCCCAATCAGCCCCAGCATTTT.

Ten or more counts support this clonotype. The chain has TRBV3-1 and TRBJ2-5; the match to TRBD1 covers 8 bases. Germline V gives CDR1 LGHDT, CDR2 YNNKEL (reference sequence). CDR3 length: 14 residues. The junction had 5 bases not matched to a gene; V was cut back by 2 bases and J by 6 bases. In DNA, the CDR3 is TGTGCCAGCAGCCAAAAGGCAGGGGGCAAGACCCAGTACTTC. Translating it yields CASSQKAGGKTQYF.

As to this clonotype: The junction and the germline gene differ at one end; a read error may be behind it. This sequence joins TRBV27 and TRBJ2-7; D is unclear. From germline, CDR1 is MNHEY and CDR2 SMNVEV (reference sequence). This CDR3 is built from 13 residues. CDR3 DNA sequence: TGTGCCAGCAGGTTATCGAAAAGGAACGAGCAGTACTTC. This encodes CASRLSKRNEQYF.

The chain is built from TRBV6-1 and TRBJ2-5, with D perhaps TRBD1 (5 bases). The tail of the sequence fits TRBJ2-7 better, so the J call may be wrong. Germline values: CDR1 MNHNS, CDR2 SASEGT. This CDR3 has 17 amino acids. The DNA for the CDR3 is TGTGCCAGCACATCCAGATCAGGGCGGTCAGGGACCTACGAGCAGTACTTC. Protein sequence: CASTSRSGRSGTYEQYF.

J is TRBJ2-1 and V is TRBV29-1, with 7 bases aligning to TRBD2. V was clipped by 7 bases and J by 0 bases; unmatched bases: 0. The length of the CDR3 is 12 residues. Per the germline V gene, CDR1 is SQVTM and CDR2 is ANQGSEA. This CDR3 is CSGGSSYNEQFF. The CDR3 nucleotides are TGCAGCGGCGGGAGCTCCTACAATGAGCAGTTCTTC.